Below are 10 T cell receptor beta chains sequenced from a single sample in a study of blood T cell repertoires in COVID-19. Some clones are missing from TCRdb's copy, which holds only in-frame ones; the method was immunoSEQ multiplex PCR. The table shows around 65,000 clones, with around four fifths occurring only once. The source material was peripheral blood. The receptors derive from a man between 65 and 79 years old with acute or convalescent COVID-19.

This clone was observed a single time. The V call is TRBV6-1, the J call TRBJ1-2; TRBD1 agrees at 11 bases. Per germline, CDR1 MNHNS and CDR2 SASEGT. Losses at the gene ends were 3 bases for V and 6 bases for J; bases not matched to a gene: 6. The CDR3 is made up of 15 amino acids. The CDR3 protein is CASSEGTGGNHGYTF. The DNA for the CDR3 is TGTGCCAGCAGTGAGGGGACAGGGGGAAATCATGGCTACACCTTC.

The rearrangement links TRBV2 to TRBJ2-7; perhaps TRBD2 as D (5 bases). V was trimmed by 7 bases and J by 4 bases, leaving 17 bases between them. Germline loops: CDR1 SNHLY, CDR2 FYNNEI. This CDR3 comprises 14 residues. The CDR3: CASTPDLAAYEQYF. CDR3 DNA sequence: TGTGCCAGCACCCCGGACCTAGCAGCGTACGAGCAGTACTTC.

The chain carries TRBV6-5 and TRBJ2-1, with TRBD1 matching over 10 bases. V trimming: 7 bases; J trimming: 7 bases; junction bases outside the gene matches: 10. The CDR3 has 15 amino acids. Germline V gene data show CDR1 as MNHEY and CDR2 as SVGAGI. The CDR3 sequence: CASTTGTGASNEQFF. CDR3 in DNA: TGTGCCAGCACCACCGGGACAGGGGCTTCGAATGAGCAGTTCTTC.

The chain is built from TRBV4-1 and TRBJ2-1; D gene unclear. Germline CDR1 MGHRA, CDR2 YSYEKL. This CDR3 contains 14 residues. The germline V and J ends were trimmed by 0 bases and 7 bases, with 10 bases remaining between them. The CDR3 nucleotides read TGCGCCAGCAGCCAAGATCAAGAGTGGAATGAGCAGTTCTTC. Translation: CASSQDQEWNEQFF.

The gene calls are TRBV28 and TRBJ2-1, with D tentatively TRBD2 (6 bases). Germline values: CDR1 MDHEN, CDR2 SYDVKM. The CDR3 covers 16 residues. Trimming shortened V by 2 bases and J by 3 bases, and 14 bases separated the two germline ends. The CDR3 protein is CASSLMGGGVYNEQFF. The CDR3 coding sequence is TGTGCCAGCAGTTTAATGGGTGGAGGGGTCTACAATGAGCAGTTCTTC.

The chain couples TRBV11-2 to TRBJ2-5; 7 nucleotides match TRBD1. Unmatched junction bases numbered 4, after V lost 3 bases and J lost 3 bases. Germline V lookup: CDR1 SGHAT, CDR2 FQNNGV. The CDR3 loop spans 14 amino acids. CDR3 in DNA: TGTGCCAGCAGCTTCGGGACAGAGAAAGAGACCCAGTACTTC. This encodes CASSFGTEKETQYF.

The chain couples TRBV20-1 to TRBJ2-3; D is unclear. V was pared by 3 bases and J by 0 bases, with 13 bases between. Germline loops: CDR1 DFQATT, CDR2 SNEGSKA (reference sequence). The CDR3 has 15 amino acids. As DNA, the CDR3 is TGCAGTGCTAGTAATGAGGCTTTTAGCACAGATACGCAGTATTTT. Its translation: CSASNEAFSTDTQYF.

The sample holds a few counts of this clone. The chain uses TRBV6-6 and TRBJ2-2; TRBD2 aligns across 11 bases. This CDR3 spans 15 amino acids. The germline CDR1 and CDR2 sequences are MNHNY and SVGAGI (reference sequence). The J segment lost 7 bases and the V segment lost 6 bases, leaving 7 bases of the junction unmatched. This CDR3 reads CASSTQTSGVGELFF. In DNA form, the CDR3 reads TGTGCCAGCAGCACCCAGACTAGCGGGGTCGGGGAGCTGTTTTTT.

This chain connects TRBV4-2 to TRBJ1-2, with D possibly matching TRBD1 (5 bases). Looked up from germline, CDR1 is LGHNA and CDR2 is YNFKEQ. Between the trimmed V and J ends, which lost 0 bases and 4 bases, there was a span of 9 bases. The CDR3 spans 14 residues. DNA for the CDR3: TGTGCCAGCAGCCAAGAAGCAGGGCCCTATGGCTACACCTTC. Translation gives CASSQEAGPYGYTF.

The V gene is TRBV3-1 (or the pseudogene TRBV3-2), the J gene TRBJ1-2; 7 nucleotides agree with TRBD1. J was trimmed by 0 bases and V by 3 bases; bases with no gene match: 10. The CDR3 length is 17 residues. Germline CDR1 reads LGHDT; CDR2 reads YNNKEL (reference sequence). The CDR3 here is CASSHQFTGETNYGYTF. Here the CDR3 DNA reads TGTGCCAGCAGCCATCAGTTTACAGGGGAAACTAACTATGGCTACACCTTC.